The 30 T cell receptor beta chains reported below all come from one sample, sequenced in a study of blood T cell repertoires in COVID-19. Only in-frame clones appear in the TCRdb table, and some are missing; sequencing was by immunoSEQ multiplex PCR. The table has hundreds of thousands of clones, around 87% seen once. Specimen: peripheral blood. Receptors were obtained from a woman aged 60 to 75 with COVID-19, enrolled during active disease.

The chain carries TRBV18 and TRBJ2-1; 7 bases agree with TRBD2. The CDR3 is made up of 17 amino acids. Germline V gene lookup returns CDR1 KGHSH and CDR2 LQKENI. V gave up 6 bases and J gave up 0 bases; unmatched junction bases: 11. CDR3 DNA: TGTGCCAGCTCCCTCACCCTTACTAGCGTCTCCTACAATGAGCAGTTCTTC. Its protein is CASSLTLTSVSYNEQFF.

The V gene is TRBV29-1, the J gene TRBJ2-3, with D perhaps matching TRBD1 (6 bases). The CDR3 covers 15 residues. The ends were cut back, 7 bases at V and 2 bases at J, with 19 bases in the middle. From germline, CDR1 is SQVTM and CDR2 ANQGSEA. This CDR3 is CSGKTGRYSTDTQYF. The CDR3 nucleotides are TGCAGCGGAAAAACAGGGCGGTACTCCACAGATACGCAGTATTTT.

The chain has TRBV7-9 and TRBJ2-3; weak D call: TRBD2 (7 bases). CDR1 and CDR2 (germline): SEHNR, FQNEAQ (reference sequence). There are 17 residues in the CDR3. V dropped 4 bases and J dropped 5 bases, with 22 bases sitting between them. CDR3: CASSSLRTGGQVDTQYF. CDR3 DNA: TGTGCCAGCAGCTCCTTGAGAACGGGGGGCCAAGTAGATACGCAGTATTTT.

There are a few counts of this clone. V is TRBV15 and J is TRBJ1-5, with D tentatively TRBD1 (6 bases). CDR3 length: 15 residues. CDR1 is LNHNV and CDR2 is YYDKDF in the germline V gene (reference sequence). Trimming pared 0 bases from V and 2 bases from J, leaving 8 bases between. CDR3 in DNA: TGTGCCACCAGCAGAGAACCAGGGGGCAATCAGCCCCAGCATTTT. It translates to CATSREPGGNQPQHF.

The chain joins TRBV2 to TRBJ1-4; perhaps TRBD1 as D (6 bases). Trimming pared 7 bases from V and 2 bases from J, leaving 17 bases between. CDR1 and CDR2 from the germline V gene are SNHLY and FYNNEI. This CDR3 has 16 residues. CDR3 nucleotide sequence: TGTGCCAGCAATCCGACAGGCCGACGGACTAATGAAAAACTGTTTTTT. Its protein product is CASNPTGRRTNEKLFF. The full variable domain, completed using reference TRBV2 and TRBJ1-4, is EPEVTQTPSHQVTQMGQEVILRCVPISNHLYFYWYRQILGQKVEFLVSFYNNEISEKSEIFDDQFSVERPDGSNFTLKIRSTKLEDSAMYFCASNPTGRRTNEKLFFGSGTQLSVL.

This chain uses TRBV28 with TRBJ1-2; D gene ambiguous. The CDR3 is 15 residues long. V shed 4 bases and J shed 6 bases, with 18 bases lying between them. Germline V gene sequence: CDR1 MDHEN, CDR2 SYDVKM. The CDR3: CASSSRPWTEDGYTF. Written as DNA, the CDR3 is TGTGCCAGCAGTTCCCGACCCTGGACGGAGGATGGCTACACCTTC.

This sequence joins TRBV27 and TRBJ2-1; 11 bases match TRBD2. Germline V gives CDR1 MNHEY, CDR2 SMNVEV (reference sequence). This CDR3 is 18 amino acids long. Germline trimming cut 5 bases from V and 6 bases from J; bases unmatched to any gene: 15. CDR3 DNA sequence: TGTGCCAGCAGTACCCCGGGGCTAGCGGGGGGACGTACCAATGAGCAGTTCTTC. Its translation is CASSTPGLAGGRTNEQFF.

V gene TRBV11-2 combines with J gene TRBJ2-7, with D unclear. Germline values: CDR1 SGHAT, CDR2 FQNNGV. V shed 5 bases and J shed 0 bases, with 14 bases lying between them. This CDR3 is built from 15 residues. CDR3 loop: CASSPPGPTSYEQYF. CDR3 DNA sequence: TGTGCCAGCAGCCCCCCGGGTCCCACCTCCTACGAGCAGTACTTC. Drawing the rest from reference TRBV11-2 and TRBJ2-7, the complete variable domain is EAGVAQSPRYKIIEKRQSVAFWCNPISGHATLYWYQQILGQGPKLLIQFQNNGVVDDSQLPKDRFSAERLKGVDSTLKIQPAKLEDSAVYLCASSPPGPTSYEQYFGPGTRLTVT.

This rearrangement joins TRBV6-5 to TRBJ1-2; possible D gene TRBD1, 5 bases. The CDR3 length is 14 residues. Trimming stripped 5 bases from V and 4 bases from J, with 14 bases between. The germline gives CDR1 MNHEY, CDR2 SVGAGI. The CDR3 region is CASSTAGRVYGYTF. CDR3 sequence (DNA): TGTGCCAGCAGTACCGCGGGGCGCGTCTATGGCTACACCTTC.

The genes are TRBV12-3 or TRBV12-4 and TRBJ2-2, with a tentative D call TRBD2 (5 bases). The CDR3 has 13 residues. The V end lost 6 bases, the J end lost 6 bases, and 11 bases lay between the germline ends. The CDR3 coding sequence is TGTGCCAGCAGCCAAACTAGATCCGGGGAGCTGTTTTTT. Protein sequence: CASSQTRSGELFF.

This clone was counted once. V gene TRBV7-9 combines with J gene TRBJ2-2, with 9 bases fitting TRBD1. CDR1 is SEHNR, CDR2 FQNEAQ, per germline (reference sequence). The CDR3 sequence is 15 residues long. V lost 5 bases, J lost 5 bases, and 6 bases stayed unmatched. The CDR3 region has the DNA TGTGCCAGCAGCCCAGGGGACAGGGCGACCGGGGAGCTGTTTTTT. This codes for CASSPGDRATGELFF.

The gene calls are TRBV20-1 and TRBJ1-5, with a tentative D call TRBD1 (5 bases). The CDR3 loop spans 16 amino acids. The ends were cut back, 3 bases at V and 0 bases at J, with 15 bases in the middle. The germline V gene has CDR1 DFQATT and CDR2 SNEGSKA (reference sequence). The CDR3: CSASSGAPYSNQPQHF. Here the CDR3 DNA reads TGCAGTGCTAGTAGCGGGGCCCCATATAGCAATCAGCCCCAGCATTTT.

This clone has just one count. CDR3 bases: TGTGCCAGCAGTCAGGACAGGGCGACAGATACGCAGTATTTT. Residues: CASSQDRATDTQYF. The rearrangement joins TRBV2 to TRBJ2-3, with 8 bases that match TRBD1. J gave up 3 bases and V 5 bases, and 4 bases lay outside the gene matches. Germline values: CDR1 SNHLY, CDR2 FYNNEI. CDR3 length equals 14 residues. Together with reference TRBV2 and TRBJ2-3, the CDR3 gives the full variable domain: EPEVTQTPSHQVTQMGQEVILRCVPISNHLYFYWYRQILGQKVEFLVSFYNNEISEKSEIFDDQFSVERPDGSNFTLKIRSTKLEDSAMYFCASSQDRATDTQYFGPGTRLTVL.

The genes are TRBV18 and TRBJ2-2; D is uncertain. The CDR3 totals 15 residues. Germline CDR1 and CDR2: KGHSH and LQKENI. V lost 2 bases, J lost 0 bases, and 7 bases lay in between. CDR3 bases: TGTGCCAGCTCACCAACACTAACGAACACCGGGGAGCTGTTTTTT. It translates to CASSPTLTNTGELFF.

The chain carries TRBV3-1 (or the pseudogene TRBV3-2) and TRBJ1-6, with 8 bases that match TRBD1. Germline CDR1 and CDR2: LGHDT and YNNKEL (reference sequence). Trimming at V came to 6 bases and at J to 9 bases, leaving 7 bases not matched to a gene. This CDR3 is 14 amino acids long. CDR3 protein: CASSPPGQASPLHF. The CDR3 nucleotides read TGTGCCAGCAGTCCTCCGGGACAGGCTTCACCCCTCCACTTT.

The chain employs TRBV28 and TRBJ2-3, with 7 bases that match TRBD1. CDR3 length: 15 amino acids. V gave up 6 bases and J gave up 4 bases; unmatched junction bases: 10. CDR1 and CDR2 from the germline V gene are MDHEN and SYDVKM. CDR3 nucleotides: TGTGCCAGCAGCCGGTCCGACAGGGTAGCAGATACGCAGTATTTT. Encoded protein: CASSRSDRVADTQYF.

This clone was seen only once. The rearrangement joins TRBV7-2 to TRBJ1-2; TRBD1 is a possible D gene (6 bases). Germline values: CDR1 SGHTA, CDR2 FQGNSA. With 0 bases removed from V and 1 base from J, the gap between germline ends came to 9 bases. This CDR3 contains 15 residues. The CDR3 region has the DNA TGTGCCAGCAGCTTAGCACAGGGAGTTAACTATGGCTACACCTTC. The encoded protein is CASSLAQGVNYGYTF.

V gene TRBV5-1 combines with J gene TRBJ1-1; D unresolved. This CDR3 is 13 amino acids long. The V and J ends lost 3 bases and 11 bases respectively, with 17 bases between them. The germline gives CDR1 SGHRS, CDR2 YFSETQ. CDR3 DNA: TGCGCCAGCAGCTCCTTCTTAAACCGAGAGGCTTTCTTT. It specifies CASSSFLNREAFF.

The chain uses TRBV2 and TRBJ1-4, with D possibly matching TRBD1 (5 bases). Per the germline V gene, CDR1 is SNHLY and CDR2 is FYNNEI. V lost 9 bases to trimming and J lost 5 bases, with 13 bases between them. The CDR3 consists of 13 residues. The CDR3 bases are TGTGCCAGGAGAGGGACTGGGAATGAAAAACTGTTTTTT. Its protein product is CARRGTGNEKLFF.

The CDR3 protein is CASTGGENEKLFF. The CDR3 DNA reads as TGTGCCAGCACGGGAGGGGAGAACGAAAAACTGTTTTTT. The chain couples TRBV2 to TRBJ1-4; TRBD1 might be the D (5 bases). CDR1 is SNHLY, CDR2 FYNNEI, per germline. This CDR3 is 13 amino acids long. Trimming shortened V by 7 bases and J by 8 bases, and 14 bases separated the two germline ends. The full variable domain, rest sourced from reference TRBV2 and TRBJ1-4, is EPEVTQTPSHQVTQMGQEVILRCVPISNHLYFYWYRQILGQKVEFLVSFYNNEISEKSEIFDDQFSVERPDGSNFTLKIRSTKLEDSAMYFCASTGGENEKLFFGSGTQLSVL.

The rearrangement joins TRBV6-5 to TRBJ1-1; D not resolved. Germline V CDR1 and CDR2: MNHEY, SVGAGI. CDR3 length: 14 residues. Trimming removed 2 bases at V and 2 bases at J, with 9 bases between. Here the CDR3 reads CASSYGGSNTEAFF. The CDR3 DNA reads TGTGCCAGCAGTTACGGCGGCAGTAACACTGAAGCTTTCTTT.

In this sample, this clone turned up a few times. The gene calls are TRBV4-1 and TRBJ1-5; D is perhaps TRBD1 (5 bases). Germline-derived CDR1 and CDR2 are MGHRA and YSYEKL. The CDR3 runs 16 residues. Trimming took off 0 bases at V and 0 bases at J, with 9 bases between the two ends. The CDR3 protein is CASSQEAGYSNQPQHF. The CDR3 coding sequence is TGCGCCAGCAGCCAAGAGGCAGGGTATAGCAATCAGCCCCAGCATTTT.

The CDR3 loop reads CASRPRRGTEAFF. The DNA of the CDR3 is TGTGCAAGTCGCCCAAGAAGAGGCACTGAAGCTTTCTTT. The V call is TRBV12-2, the J call TRBJ1-1. TRBV12-2 is shown as a pseudogene. The CDR3 is 13 amino acids.

The rearrangement joins TRBV5-1 to TRBJ1-3; D is unresolved. V lost 0 bases, J lost 0 bases, and 7 bases lay in between. The length of the CDR3 is 15 residues. The V gene's germline CDR1 is SGHRS and CDR2 YFSETQ. CDR3: CASSLGAYSGNTIYF. The CDR3, as DNA: TGCGCCAGCAGCTTGGGAGCGTACTCTGGAAACACCATATATTTT.

Here the CDR3 reads CARREKLFF. Written as DNA, the CDR3 is TGTGCTCGGCGGGAAAAACTGTTTTTT. The J gene is TRBJ1-4, the V gene TRBV19; D is undetermined. There are 9 residues in the CDR3. In germline, CDR1 is LNHDA, CDR2 SQIVND (reference sequence).

This sequence joins TRBV12-5 and TRBJ2-7, with 8 bases that match TRBD1. CDR3 length: 14 residues. V shed 5 bases and J 3 bases; nucleotides not matched to a gene: 6. The germline gives CDR1 LGHNT, CDR2 FRNRAP. The CDR3 here is CASGLGQVFYEQYF. In nucleotides, the CDR3 is TGTGCTAGTGGTCTGGGACAGGTATTCTACGAGCAGTACTTC.

Only one count was recorded for this clone. This chain connects TRBV30 to TRBJ1-1; D is unclear. Per germline, CDR1 GTSNPN and CDR2 SVGIG (reference sequence). The CDR3 is 13 residues long. V was cut by 3 bases and J by 0 bases, with 8 bases left in between. The CDR3, as DNA: TGTGCCTGGAGGGCAGTGGTGAACACTGAAGCTTTCTTT. Encoded protein: CAWRAVVNTEAFF.

The chain has TRBV6-5 and TRBJ1-2, with 9 bases matching TRBD1. The junction had 3 bases not matched to a gene; V was cut back by 2 bases and J by 5 bases. This CDR3 is built from 14 residues. Germline lookup yields CDR1 MNHEY and CDR2 SVGAGI. This chain's CDR3 is CASSYRDRVYGYTF. The CDR3 DNA reads TGTGCCAGCAGTTACCGGGACAGGGTATATGGCTACACCTTC.

A remark on this clone: The sample holds other DNA sequences that translate to the same CDR3. This sequence joins TRBV18 and TRBJ1-1; a possible D gene is TRBD1 (6 bases). Trimming took off 5 bases at V and 1 base at J, with 8 bases between the two ends. Germline CDR1 reads KGHSH; CDR2 reads LQKENI. This CDR3 has 13 residues. The CDR3 loop is CASSEQGNTEAFF. In DNA, the CDR3 is TGTGCCAGCTCAGAACAGGGGAACACTGAAGCTTTCTTT.

CDR3 region: CASSGQGLAGTGELFF. The CDR3 DNA reads as TGTGCCAGCAGTGGCCAGGGACTAGCGGGGACCGGGGAGCTGTTTTTT. The genes are TRBV28 and TRBJ2-2; TRBD2 matches 13 bases. Per the germline V gene, CDR1 is MDHEN and CDR2 is SYDVKM. This CDR3 has 16 amino acids. V lost 5 bases to trimming and J lost 5 bases; unmatched junction nucleotides: 5.